The 26 T cell receptor beta chains reported below all come from one sample, sequenced in a study of control samples from healthy donors and cancer patients (TCRdb year 2020). The library was made by the immunoSEQ multiplex PCR assay. TCRdb provides this immuneACCESS table in a form limited to in-frame rearrangements. Some clones are lacking; in checked studies, under half of them reflect an unresolved V gene, and why the rest are absent is not known. Present in this sample are some 160,000 clones, about 94% of which were seen just once. About 0.64% of the sample is held by the ten biggest clonotypes. Sequenced material: blood. The receptor source for this set is a young woman in good health.

V is TRBV30 and J is TRBJ2-5; D perhaps matches TRBD1 (5 bases). The V and J ends lost 0 bases and 5 bases respectively, with 10 bases between them. The CDR3 is 13 amino acids. Germline loops: CDR1 GTSNPN, CDR2 SVGIG (reference sequence). CDR3 sequence reads: CAWSVSGWETQYF. The CDR3 DNA sequence: TGTGCCTGGAGTGTCTCAGGGTGGGAGACCCAGTACTTC.

The chain couples TRBV19 to TRBJ2-5, with D possibly being TRBD1 or TRBD2 (7 bases each). The CDR3 extends over 16 amino acids. Trimming removed 5 bases at V and 5 bases at J, with 21 bases between. From germline, CDR1 is LNHDA and CDR2 SQIVND (reference sequence). CDR3 in DNA: TGTGCCAGTAGTCCCCGCGGCAGGGGGGGACTGGAGACCCAGTACTTC. This codes for CASSPRGRGGLETQYF.

The chain has TRBV6-5 and TRBJ2-1, with 8 bases fitting TRBD2. This CDR3 is 15 amino acids long. Trimming took 6 bases from V and 8 from J; bases not matched to a gene: 12. Germline CDR1 MNHEY, CDR2 SVGAGI. CDR3: CASSPPGSGMDEQFF. In DNA form, the CDR3 reads TGTGCCAGCAGCCCCCCCGGTAGCGGGATGGATGAGCAGTTCTTC.

This chain joins TRBV7-2 and TRBJ1-2; D is unresolved. Germline values: CDR1 SGHTA, CDR2 FQGNSA. Between the trimmed V and J ends, which lost 1 base and 3 bases, there was a span of 6 bases. The CDR3 is 13 residues long. The CDR3 DNA follows: TGTGCCAGCAGCTTAGAACTTCACTATGGCTACACCTTC. Protein sequence: CASSLELHYGYTF.

V usage is TRBV4-1 and J usage is TRBJ2-1, with 7 bases identical to TRBD2. The trim removed 4 bases at V and 8 bases at J, leaving 8 bases unmatched. Germline CDR1 and CDR2: MGHRA and YSYEKL. The CDR3 length is 14 residues. CDR3 bases: TGCGCCAGCAGCCTAAGGGCAGGGAGGGATGAGCAGTTCTTC. It translates to CASSLRAGRDEQFF.

The rearrangement links TRBV19 to TRBJ2-1, with 15 bases lining up with TRBD2. Germline CDR1 and CDR2: LNHDA and SQIVND (reference sequence). Trimming at V came to 4 bases and at J to 5 bases, leaving 6 bases not matched to a gene. The CDR3 consists of 17 residues. The CDR3 protein is CASSKGTSGRLNNEQFF. In nucleotides, the CDR3 is TGTGCCAGTAGTAAAGGGACTAGCGGGAGGTTAAACAATGAGCAGTTCTTC. The complete variable domain, with remaining parts taken from reference TRBV19 and TRBJ2-1, reads DGGITQSPKYLFRKEGQNVTLSCEQNLNHDAMYWYRQDPGQGLRLIYYSQIVNDFQKGDIAEGYSVSREKKESFPLTVTSAQKNPTAFYLCASSKGTSGRLNNEQFFGPGTRLTVL.

The rearrangement joins TRBV30 to TRBJ2-2; D is perhaps TRBD1 (5 bases). V lost 0 bases to trimming and J lost 1 base, with 12 bases between them. CDR1 GTSNPN and CDR2 SVGIG come from the germline V gene (reference sequence). This CDR3 is built from 16 residues. The CDR3 loop reads CAWSVGATLNTGELFF. The DNA for the CDR3 is TGTGCCTGGAGTGTAGGGGCCACCCTGAACACCGGGGAGCTGTTTTTT.

The rearrangement links TRBV2 to TRBJ2-1, with 8 bases lining up with TRBD1. The trim removed 5 bases at V and 12 bases at J, leaving 9 bases unmatched. The CDR3 is 13 residues long. Germline V gives CDR1 SNHLY, CDR2 FYNNEI. The CDR3 protein is CASSSDRALWQFF. The CDR3 DNA reads as TGTGCCAGCAGTTCGGACAGGGCCCTTTGGCAGTTCTTC.

The rearrangement links TRBV11-2 to TRBJ2-1; tentatively, D is TRBD2 (6 bases). Germline CDR1 reads SGHAT; CDR2 reads FQNNGV. V was trimmed by 0 bases and J by 0 bases, leaving 12 bases between them. CDR3 length: 17 residues. As DNA, the CDR3 is TGTGCCAGCAGCTTAGATTCGGCGGGAAGCTCCTACAATGAGCAGTTCTTC. It specifies CASSLDSAGSSYNEQFF.

Details on this clone: Its ends do not fully match the called genes, so a read error is possible. The CDR3 region has the DNA TGTGCCAACAGCTTACCCGGGACAGGGGTCCCTGAAGCTTTCTTT. This sequence encodes CANSLPGTGVPEAFF. The V and J genes are TRBV7-2 and TRBJ1-1; 10 positions match TRBD1. The CDR3 has 15 amino acids. Germline V CDR1 and CDR2: SGHTA, FQGNSA.

The chain combines TRBV7-9 with TRBJ1-4; no reliable D call. The CDR3 loop spans 17 amino acids. Germline values: CDR1 SEHNR, CDR2 FQNEAQ (reference sequence). V lost 3 bases and J 4 bases, leaving 18 bases between the germline ends. CDR3 sequence: CASSFGGSEAVNEKLFF. CDR3 coding DNA: TGTGCCAGCAGCTTCGGAGGGTCAGAGGCAGTTAATGAAAAACTGTTTTTT.

The chain links TRBV24-1 to TRBJ2-2; 7 bases agree with TRBD1. CDR1 and CDR2 from the germline V gene are KGHDR and SFDVKD. The CDR3 spans 14 residues. J gave up 6 bases and V 4 bases, and 4 bases lay outside the gene matches. This chain's CDR3 is CATSDYRGPGELFF. The CDR3 DNA reads as TGTGCCACCAGTGACTACAGGGGTCCCGGGGAGCTGTTTTTT.

The gene calls are TRBV6-5 and TRBJ1-6; a possible D gene is TRBD1 (6 bases). The CDR3 runs 15 residues. V was clipped by 0 bases and J by 4 bases, with 7 bases between them. Germline CDR1 is MNHEY and CDR2 is SVGAGI. In DNA, the CDR3 is TGTGCCAGCAGTTACTCAGGACAGTATAATTCACCCCTCCACTTT. Amino acid sequence: CASSYSGQYNSPLHF.

The chain uses TRBV5-6 and TRBJ1-1; D uncertain. V was shortened by 1 base and J by 1 base, with 11 bases between the two germline ends. This CDR3 region has 15 residues. Looked up from germline, CDR1 is SGHDT and CDR2 is YYEEEE. Here the CDR3 reads CASSLLTSENTEAFF. The CDR3 nucleotides read TGTGCCAGCAGCTTGTTGACCTCTGAGAACACTGAAGCTTTCTTT.

A few counts support this clone. The chain employs TRBV6-1 and TRBJ2-7; D could derive from TRBD1 or TRBD2 (5 bases each). Germline CDR1 MNHNS, CDR2 SASEGT. V lost 2 bases and J lost 2, with 13 bases in between. The CDR3 loop spans 15 amino acids. CDR3 DNA: TGTGCCAGCAGTGAAAAAGAAGGGGACGCCTACGAGCAGTACTTC. Translated, it gives CASSEKEGDAYEQYF.

V is TRBV10-3 and J is TRBJ2-7; either TRBD1 or TRBD2 may supply D (5 bases each). Germline assignment: CDR1 ENHRY and CDR2 SYGVKD. Between the trimmed V and J ends, which lost 0 bases and 0 bases, there was a span of 15 bases. The CDR3 sequence is 17 residues long. The CDR3 here is CAISESREGRSSYEQYF. The CDR3 bases are TGTGCCATCAGTGAGTCGAGAGAGGGACGGAGCTCCTACGAGCAGTACTTC.

The J gene is TRBJ1-1, the V gene TRBV12-3 or TRBV12-4; no definite D call. The CDR3 is made up of 13 amino acids. V lost 3 bases to trimming and J lost 1 base, with 6 bases between them. The CDR3 is CASSFLTNTEAFF. The CDR3 nucleotides read TGTGCCAGCAGTTTCTTGACGAACACTGAAGCTTTCTTT.

V is TRBV28 and J is TRBJ2-7; 9 positions agree with TRBD1. Losses at the gene ends were 4 bases for V and 5 bases for J; bases not matched to a gene: 12. Per the germline V gene, CDR1 is MDHEN and CDR2 is SYDVKM. This CDR3 is 16 amino acids long. This chain's CDR3 is CASSSNPGTGSHEQYF. The CDR3 nucleotides are TGTGCCAGCAGTTCAAACCCCGGGACAGGGTCGCACGAGCAGTACTTC.

The CDR3 nucleotides read TGTGCCAGCCAGGTTAACTATAATTCACCCCTCCACTTT. This translates into CASQVNYNSPLHF. The chain uses TRBV19 and TRBJ1-6; the D is unclear. Germline V gene data show CDR1 as LNHDA and CDR2 as SQIVND (reference sequence). V lost 9 bases and J 3 bases, leaving 9 bases between the germline ends. The CDR3 totals 13 residues.

The chain has TRBV6-5 and TRBJ2-1, with 11 bases that match TRBD2. In germline, CDR1 is MNHEY, CDR2 SVGAGI. The trim removed 2 bases at V and 3 bases at J, leaving 3 bases unmatched. There are 16 residues in the CDR3. CDR3 sequence: CASSYGTSGSYNEQFF. CDR3 DNA: TGTGCCAGCAGTTACGGAACTAGCGGGAGCTACAATGAGCAGTTCTTC.

The chain uses TRBV5-6 and TRBJ2-1, with D possibly called TRBD1 or TRBD2 (6 bases each). The V and J ends lost 0 bases and 4 bases respectively, with 11 bases between them. This CDR3 comprises 15 residues. Per germline, CDR1 SGHDT and CDR2 YYEEEE. The CDR3 DNA is TGTGCCAGCAGCTTGGGCGGGACACCTTACAATGAGCAGTTCTTC. Residues: CASSLGGTPYNEQFF.

This rearrangement joins TRBV6-2 or TRBV6-3 to TRBJ1-4; D ambiguous. Germline V CDR1 and CDR2: MNHEY, SVGEGT. Trimming removed 2 bases from V and 12 bases from J, with 19 bases in between. This CDR3 region has 15 residues. The chain's CDR3 is CASSYREATRRELFF. The DNA for the CDR3 is TGTGCCAGCAGTTACCGAGAGGCCACCAGAAGGGAACTGTTTTTT.

The rearrangement links TRBV7-8 to TRBJ2-5; 7 nucleotides align to TRBD2. V gave up 3 bases and J gave up 4 bases; unmatched junction bases: 2. CDR3 size: 13 residues. Germline V CDR1 and CDR2: SGHVS, FQNEAQ. Here the CDR3 DNA reads TGTGCCAGCAGCTTTGGCGGGAGAGAGACCCAGTACTTC. Translated: CASSFGGRETQYF.

The V call is TRBV6-1, the J call TRBJ1-2, with 8 bases matching TRBD1. V was clipped by 3 bases and J by 6 bases; unmatched bases: 3. The CDR3 has 13 amino acids. Germline CDR1 reads MNHNS; CDR2 reads SASEGT. CDR3 loop: CASSEDRVDGYTF. In DNA, the CDR3 is TGTGCCAGCAGTGAGGACAGGGTAGATGGCTACACCTTC.

This clone was observed a single time. This chain links TRBV3-1 (or the pseudogene TRBV3-2) with TRBJ1-3; no clear D gene. This CDR3 is built from 16 residues. V lost 3 bases and J 0 bases, leaving 12 bases between the germline ends. Germline values: CDR1 LGHDT, CDR2 YNNKEL (reference sequence). The CDR3 DNA is TGTGCCAGCAGCCAGTTTACGGCCGTCTCTGGAAACACCATATATTTT. The encoded protein is CASSQFTAVSGNTIYF.

The genes are TRBV7-9 and TRBJ2-1; 11 nucleotides line up with TRBD2. Germline V gene data show CDR1 as SEHNR and CDR2 as FQNEAQ (reference sequence). This CDR3 spans 14 amino acids. Losses at the gene ends were 11 bases for V and 5 bases for J; bases not matched to a gene: 8. DNA of the CDR3: TGTGCCGGGGACCCGGGACTAGCGGACAATGAGCAGTTCTTC. Its translation: CAGDPGLADNEQFF.